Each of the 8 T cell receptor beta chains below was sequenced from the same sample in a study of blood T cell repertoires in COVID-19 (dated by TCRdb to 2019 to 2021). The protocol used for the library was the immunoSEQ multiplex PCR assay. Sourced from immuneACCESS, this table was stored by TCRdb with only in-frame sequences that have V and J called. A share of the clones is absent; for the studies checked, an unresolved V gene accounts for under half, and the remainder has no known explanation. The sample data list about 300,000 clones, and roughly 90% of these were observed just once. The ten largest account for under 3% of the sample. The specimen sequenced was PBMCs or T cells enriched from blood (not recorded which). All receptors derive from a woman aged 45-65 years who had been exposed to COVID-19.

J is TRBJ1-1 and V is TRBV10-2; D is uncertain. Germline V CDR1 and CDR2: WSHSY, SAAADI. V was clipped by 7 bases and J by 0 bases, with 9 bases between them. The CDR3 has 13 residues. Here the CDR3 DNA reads TGCGCCAGCAACAGACTAATGAACACTGAAGCTTTCTTT. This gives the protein CASNRLMNTEAFF.

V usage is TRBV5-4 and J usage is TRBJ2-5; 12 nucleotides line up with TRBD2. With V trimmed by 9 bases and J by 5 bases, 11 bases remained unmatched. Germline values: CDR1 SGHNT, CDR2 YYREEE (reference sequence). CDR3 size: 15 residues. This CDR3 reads CATSLAGGPRETQYF. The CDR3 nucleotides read TGTGCCACTTCACTAGCGGGGGGCCCGAGGGAGACCCAGTACTTC.

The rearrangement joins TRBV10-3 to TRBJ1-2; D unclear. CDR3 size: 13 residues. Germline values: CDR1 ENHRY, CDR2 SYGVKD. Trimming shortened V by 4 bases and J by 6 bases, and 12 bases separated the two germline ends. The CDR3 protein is CAISATQAHGYTF. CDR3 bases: TGTGCCATCAGTGCCACGCAGGCCCATGGCTACACCTTC.

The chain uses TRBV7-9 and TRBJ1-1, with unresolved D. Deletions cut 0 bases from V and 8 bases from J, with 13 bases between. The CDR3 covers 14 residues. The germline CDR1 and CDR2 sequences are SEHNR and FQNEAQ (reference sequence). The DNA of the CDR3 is TGTGCCAGCAGCTTAGCGGAGGGCGCGGGAGAAGCTTTCTTT. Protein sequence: CASSLAEGAGEAFF. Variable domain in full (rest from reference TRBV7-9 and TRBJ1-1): DTGVSQNPRHKITKRGQNVTFRCDPISEHNRLYWYRQTLGQGPEFLTYFQNEAQLEKSRLLSDRFSAERPKGSFSTLEIQRTEQGDSAMYLCASSLAEGAGEAFFGQGTRLTVV.

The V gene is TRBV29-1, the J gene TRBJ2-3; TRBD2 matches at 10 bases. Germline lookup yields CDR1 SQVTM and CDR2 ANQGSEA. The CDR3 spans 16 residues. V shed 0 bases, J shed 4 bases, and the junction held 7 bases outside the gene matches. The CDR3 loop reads CSVEDRLGTSADTQYF. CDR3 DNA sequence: TGCAGCGTTGAAGATCGCCTTGGGACTAGCGCAGATACGCAGTATTTT.

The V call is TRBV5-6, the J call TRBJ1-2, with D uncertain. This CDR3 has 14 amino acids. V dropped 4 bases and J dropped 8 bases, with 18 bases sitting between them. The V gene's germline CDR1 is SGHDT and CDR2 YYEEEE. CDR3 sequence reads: CASSPAPTEEGYTF. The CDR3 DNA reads TGTGCCAGCAGCCCAGCTCCGACTGAGGAAGGCTACACCTTC.

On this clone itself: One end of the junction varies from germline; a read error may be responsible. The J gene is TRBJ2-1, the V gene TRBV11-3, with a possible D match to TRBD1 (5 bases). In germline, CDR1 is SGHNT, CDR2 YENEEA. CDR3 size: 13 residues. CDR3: CASSLTGYNKQFF. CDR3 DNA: TGTGCCAGCAGCTTAACAGGATACAATAAGCAGTTCTTC.

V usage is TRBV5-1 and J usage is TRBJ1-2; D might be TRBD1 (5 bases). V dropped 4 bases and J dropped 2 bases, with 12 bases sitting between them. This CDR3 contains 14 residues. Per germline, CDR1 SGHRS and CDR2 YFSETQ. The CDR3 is CASSPSGENYGYTF. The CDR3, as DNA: TGCGCCAGCAGCCCTTCGGGGGAGAACTATGGCTACACCTTC. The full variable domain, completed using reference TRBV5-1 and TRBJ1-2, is KAGVTQTPRYLIKTRGQQVTLSCSPISGHRSVSWYQQTPGQGLQFLFEYFSETQRNKGNFPGRFSGRQFSNSRSEMNVSTLELGDSALYLCASSPSGENYGYTFGSGTRLTVV.